Listed below are T cell receptor beta chains from one sample, sequenced in a study of blood T cell repertoires in COVID-19. The table came from immunoSEQ multiplex PCR; TCRdb's copy has only in-frame clones and leaves some out. The sample yields 100,000 to 150,000 clones, 60% to 80% seen once. What was sequenced was peripheral blood. The origin of the receptors is a woman in her 70s with acute or convalescent COVID-19. Each CDR3 is given with its conserved first and last residue. D genes are given only for firm matches. The size entry is marked missing in some rows and otherwise reads once, few, many or a size class.

D gene,V gene,J gene,clone size,CDR3 DNA,CDR3 protein
NA,TRBV2,TRBJ2-5,NA,TGTGCCAGCAACCAAAGGTCGCAGGGAGGCGAGACCCAGTACTTC,CASNQRSQGGETQYF
TRBD1,TRBV11-2,TRBJ1-5,NA,TGTGCCAGCAGCTTTGACAGGGGCCCTAATCAGCCCCAGCATTTT,CASSFDRGPNQPQHF
TRBD1,TRBV30,TRBJ1-2,many,TGTGCCTGGAGCTTGGACAGGGCAGAATTGAATGGCTACACCTTC,CAWSLDRAELNGYTF
TRBD2,TRBV2,TRBJ2-4,NA,TGTGCCAGCAGTGAAAGACTAGCGGGAGGGCCCGTCAAAAACATTCAGTACTTC,CASSERLAGGPVKNIQYF
NA,TRBV9,TRBJ1-1,few,TGTGCCAGCAGCGTAGGAGGGGGGGGTCCCACTGAAGCTTTCTTT,CASSVGGGGPTEAFF
NA,TRBV19,TRBJ2-1,NA,TGTGCCAGTGGACGGAGTGGGGGGGCCAACTACAATGAGCAGTTCTTC,CASGRSGGANYNEQFF
NA,TRBV6-6,TRBJ1-2,NA,TGTGCCAGCAGCCCTGAGGCCTATGGCTACACCTTC,CASSPEAYGYTF
TRBD2,TRBV3-1/TRBV3-2,TRBJ2-5,NA,TGTGCCAGCAGCCAAATGCTCGGGGGGGCCCAGTACTTC,CASSQMLGGAQYF
TRBD1,TRBV19,TRBJ2-1,NA,TGTGCCAGCGGGGTGACAGGGGTCGATGAGCAGTTCTTC,CASGVTGVDEQFF
NA,TRBV18,TRBJ2-5,NA,TGTGCCAGCTCACGCCTCCGGGAACAAGAGACCCAGTACTTC,CASSRLREQETQYF
NA,TRBV5-6,TRBJ2-7,NA,TGTGCCAGCAGTAATCTCTACGAGCAGTACTTC,CASSNLYEQYF
NA,TRBV9,TRBJ1-4,NA,TGTGCCAGCAGCCAGTCGACAACTAATGAAAAACTGTTTTTT,CASSQSTTNEKLFF
NA,TRBV24-1,TRBJ2-7,NA,TGTGCCACCAGTGATTTTTCTAGACCCTACGAGCAGTACTTC,CATSDFSRPYEQYF
NA,TRBV19,TRBJ1-2,many,TGTGCCAGTAGTCTAGCGGGGGACTATGGCTACACCTTC,CASSLAGDYGYTF
NA,TRBV3-1/TRBV3-2,TRBJ2-4,many,TGTGCCAGCAGCCAAGGGCAGATTAAAAACATTCAGTACTTC,CASSQGQIKNIQYF
NA,TRBV5-6,TRBJ1-2,NA,TGTGCCAGCAGCACCGGTAACTATGGCTACACCTTC,CASSTGNYGYTF
TRBD2,TRBV28,TRBJ2-2,NA,TGTGCCAGCACCACTAGCGGCCAGAACACCGGGGAGCTGTTTTTT,CASTTSGQNTGELFF
NA,TRBV7-9,TRBJ1-3,NA,TGTGCCAGCAGCTTAGTTGCGGCAGCCGGAAACACCATATATTTT,CASSLVAAAGNTIYF
NA,TRBV7-2,TRBJ1-1,NA,TGTGCCAGCAGCGGAGGGTGGGTGAACACTGAAGCTTTCTTT,CASSGGWVNTEAFF
NA,TRBV5-1,TRBJ1-2,many,TGCGCCAGCAGCTTGCCTGATACTTCATATGGCTACACCTTC,CASSLPDTSYGYTF
TRBD1,TRBV7-9,TRBJ1-2,NA,TGTGCCAGCAGCTTAGGGGACAGGAACTCCTATGGCTACACCTTC,CASSLGDRNSYGYTF
NA,TRBV2,TRBJ2-5,NA,TGTGCCAGCAGTGAAAGGAGGGAAGAGACCCAGTACTTC,CASSERREETQYF
NA,TRBV7-9,TRBJ2-1,NA,TGTGCCAGCAGCCCTCCCGGCAATGAGCAGTTCTTC,CASSPPGNEQFF
NA,TRBV3-1/TRBV3-2,TRBJ1-6,NA,TGTGCCAGCAGCCAACGGGAAGGGAATTCACCCCTCCACTTT,CASSQREGNSPLHF
TRBD1,TRBV10-1,TRBJ2-3,NA,TGCGCCAGCAGTGATAGACAGGGTCGCACAGATACGCAGTATTTT,CASSDRQGRTDTQYF
TRBD1,TRBV2,TRBJ2-7,NA,TGTGCCAGCAGACAAACCGACGAGGACAGGGACCCCTACGAGCAGTACTTC,CASRQTDEDRDPYEQYF
TRBD2,TRBV15,TRBJ2-1,NA,TGTGCCACCAGCAGAGCCGGGACTACCCTCGGCAATGAGCAGTTCTTC,CATSRAGTTLGNEQFF
NA,TRBV27,TRBJ2-7,NA,TGTGCCAGCAGTTTATCCGGACAGTCTCCCGACTACGAGCAGTACTTC,CASSLSGQSPDYEQYF
TRBD2,TRBV6-4,TRBJ2-5,NA,TGTGCCAGCAGTGACTATACAGCCATTCGGACTAGGTACCAAGAGACCCAGTACTTC,CASSDYTAIRTRYQETQYF
TRBD1,TRBV7-3,TRBJ1-6,once,TGTGCCAGCAGCCGGACAGGGAAGGAATCACCCCTCCACTTT,CASSRTGKESPLHF
TRBD1,TRBV25-1,TRBJ1-1,NA,TGTGCCAGCAGTTTTGGGACAGGGAACACTGAAGCTTTCTTT,CASSFGTGNTEAFF
NA,TRBV30,TRBJ1-3,NA,TGTGCCTGGAGTGTAAAGGGGGCTGGAAACACCATATATTTT,CAWSVKGAGNTIYF
NA,TRBV7-2,TRBJ1-4,NA,TGTGCCAGCAGCCCAGACAGCGTTGTTAATGAAAAACTGTTTTTT,CASSPDSVVNEKLFF
TRBD1,TRBV20-1,TRBJ2-7,NA,TGCAGTGCTATTGAAGGACAGGGTTTTGGCGAGCAGTACTTC,CSAIEGQGFGEQYF
NA,TRBV6-6,TRBJ1-3,NA,TGTGCCAGCACTTTCGCGGTGGGGGGTGGAAACACCATATATTTT,CASTFAVGGGNTIYF
TRBD1,TRBV7-9,TRBJ2-5,NA,TGTGCCAGCAGCAAAAGAGGACAGGGGAAAGGCGAGACCCAGTACTTC,CASSKRGQGKGETQYF